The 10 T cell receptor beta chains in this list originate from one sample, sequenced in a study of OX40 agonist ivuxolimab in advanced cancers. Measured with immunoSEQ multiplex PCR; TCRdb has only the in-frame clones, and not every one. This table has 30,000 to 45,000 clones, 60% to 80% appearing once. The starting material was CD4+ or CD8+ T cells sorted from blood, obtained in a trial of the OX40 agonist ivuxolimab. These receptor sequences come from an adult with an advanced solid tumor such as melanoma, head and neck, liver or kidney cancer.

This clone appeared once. The CDR3 reads CASSLSSGDTQYF. For the CDR3, the DNA is TGTGCCAGCAGCCTCTCTAGCGGAGATACGCAGTATTTT. The gene calls are TRBV7-3 and TRBJ2-3, with 7 bases that match TRBD2. Germline assignment: CDR1 SGHTA and CDR2 FQGTGA. This CDR3 has 13 amino acids. With 5 bases clipped from V and 5 bases from J, the junction kept 4 bases outside the gene matches. Full variable domain (rest looked up from reference TRBV7-3 and TRBJ2-3): GAGVSQTPSNKVTEKGKYVELRCDPISGHTALYWYRQSLGQGPEFLIYFQGTGAADDSGLPNDRFFAVRPEGSVSTLKIQRTERGDSAVYLCASSLSSGDTQYFGPGTRLTVL.

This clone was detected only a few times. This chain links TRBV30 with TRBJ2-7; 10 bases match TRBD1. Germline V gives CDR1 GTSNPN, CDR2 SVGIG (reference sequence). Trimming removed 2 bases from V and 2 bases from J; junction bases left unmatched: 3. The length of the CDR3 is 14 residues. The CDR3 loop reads CAWSTGTGAYEQYF. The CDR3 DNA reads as TGTGCCTGGAGTACCGGGACAGGGGCCTACGAGCAGTACTTC. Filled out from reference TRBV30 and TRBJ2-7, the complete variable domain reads SQTIHQWPATLVQPVGSPLSLECTVEGTSNPNLYWYRQAAGRGLQLLFYSVGIGQISSEVPQNLSASRPQDRQFILSSKKLLLSDSGFYLCAWSTGTGAYEQYFGPGTRLTVT.

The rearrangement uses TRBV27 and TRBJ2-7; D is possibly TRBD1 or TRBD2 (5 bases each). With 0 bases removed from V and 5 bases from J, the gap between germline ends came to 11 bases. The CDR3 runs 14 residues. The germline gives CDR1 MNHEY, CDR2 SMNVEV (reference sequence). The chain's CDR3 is CASSLSEGWHEQYF. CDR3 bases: TGTGCCAGCAGTTTATCCGAGGGGTGGCACGAGCAGTACTTC.

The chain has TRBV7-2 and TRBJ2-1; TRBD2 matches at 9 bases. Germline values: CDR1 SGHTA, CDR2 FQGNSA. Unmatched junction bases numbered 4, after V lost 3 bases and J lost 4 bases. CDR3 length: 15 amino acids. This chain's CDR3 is CASSLISGRYNEQFF. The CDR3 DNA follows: TGTGCCAGCAGCTTGATTAGCGGGAGATACAATGAGCAGTTCTTC.

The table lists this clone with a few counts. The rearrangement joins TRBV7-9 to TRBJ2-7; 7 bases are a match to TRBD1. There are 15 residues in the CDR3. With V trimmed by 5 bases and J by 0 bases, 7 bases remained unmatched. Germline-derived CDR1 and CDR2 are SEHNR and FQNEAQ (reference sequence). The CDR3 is CASSGLGQSSYEQYF. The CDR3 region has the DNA TGTGCCAGCAGCGGATTGGGACAGAGCTCCTACGAGCAGTACTTC.

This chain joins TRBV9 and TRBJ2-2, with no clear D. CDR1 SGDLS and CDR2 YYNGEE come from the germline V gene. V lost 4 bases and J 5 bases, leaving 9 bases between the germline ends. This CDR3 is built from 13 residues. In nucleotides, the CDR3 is TGTGCCAGCAGCCTTCTTGGTACCGGGGAGCTGTTTTTT. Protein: CASSLLGTGELFF.

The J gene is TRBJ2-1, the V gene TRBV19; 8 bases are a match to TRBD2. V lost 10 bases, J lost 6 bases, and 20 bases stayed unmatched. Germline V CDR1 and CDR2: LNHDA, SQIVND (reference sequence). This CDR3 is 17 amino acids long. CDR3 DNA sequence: TGTGCCACCCATACCGGGAGGGGACGCCTCCACTTCAATGAGCAGTTCTTC. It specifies CATHTGRGRLHFNEQFF.

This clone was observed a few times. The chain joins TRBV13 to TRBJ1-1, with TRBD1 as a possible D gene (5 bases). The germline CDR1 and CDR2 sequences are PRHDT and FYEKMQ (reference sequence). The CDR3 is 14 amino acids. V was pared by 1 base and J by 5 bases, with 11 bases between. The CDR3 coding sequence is TGTGCCAGCAGCTTAGCTGGGGGAATGACTGAAGCTTTCTTT. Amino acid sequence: CASSLAGGMTEAFF.

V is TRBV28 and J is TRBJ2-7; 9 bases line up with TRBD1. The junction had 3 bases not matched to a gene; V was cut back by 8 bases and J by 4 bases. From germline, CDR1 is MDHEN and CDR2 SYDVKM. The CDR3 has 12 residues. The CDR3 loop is CASYDRGYEQYF. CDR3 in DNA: TGTGCCAGCTATGACAGGGGGTACGAGCAGTACTTC. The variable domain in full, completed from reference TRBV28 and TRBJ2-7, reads DVKVTQSSRYLVKRTGEKVFLECVQDMDHENMFWYRQDPGLGLRLIYFSYDVKMKEKGDIPEGYSVSREKKERFSLILESASTNQTSMYLCASYDRGYEQYFGPGTRLTVT.

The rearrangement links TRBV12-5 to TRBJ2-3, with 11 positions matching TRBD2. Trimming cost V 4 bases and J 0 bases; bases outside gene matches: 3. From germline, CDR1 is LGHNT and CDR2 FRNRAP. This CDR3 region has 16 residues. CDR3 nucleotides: TGTGCTAGTGGTTCCAGACTAGCGGGAAGCACAGATACGCAGTATTTT. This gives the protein CASGSRLAGSTDTQYF.